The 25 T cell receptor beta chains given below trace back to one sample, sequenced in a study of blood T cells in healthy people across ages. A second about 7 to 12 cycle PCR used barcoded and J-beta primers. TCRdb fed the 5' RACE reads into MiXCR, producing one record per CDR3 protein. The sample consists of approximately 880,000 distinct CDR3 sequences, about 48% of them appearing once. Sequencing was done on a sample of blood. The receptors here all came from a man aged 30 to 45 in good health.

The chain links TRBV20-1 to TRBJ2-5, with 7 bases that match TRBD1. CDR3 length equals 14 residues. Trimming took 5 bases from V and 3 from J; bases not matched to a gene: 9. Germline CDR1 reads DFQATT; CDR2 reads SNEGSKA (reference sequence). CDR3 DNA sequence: TGCAGTGCTCCTGACAGGGCAAGAGAAGAGACCCAGTACTTC. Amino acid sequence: CSAPDRAREETQYF.

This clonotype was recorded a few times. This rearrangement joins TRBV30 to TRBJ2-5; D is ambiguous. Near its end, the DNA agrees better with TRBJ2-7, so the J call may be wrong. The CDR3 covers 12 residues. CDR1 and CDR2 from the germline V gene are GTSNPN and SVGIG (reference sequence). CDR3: CAWSSLSSEQYF. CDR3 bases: TGTGCCTGGAGTTCCCTAAGCAGCGAGCAGTACTTC.

The CDR3, as DNA: TGCAGTGCTAGATTAGGATCGGGCAATCAGCCCCAGCATTTT. Its protein is CSARLGSGNQPQHF. The chain links TRBV20-1 to TRBJ1-5; D remains ambiguous. Germline CDR1 is DFQATT and CDR2 is SNEGSKA (reference sequence). The CDR3 is made up of 14 amino acids. Trimming took 2 bases from V and 2 from J, leaving 10 bases between them.

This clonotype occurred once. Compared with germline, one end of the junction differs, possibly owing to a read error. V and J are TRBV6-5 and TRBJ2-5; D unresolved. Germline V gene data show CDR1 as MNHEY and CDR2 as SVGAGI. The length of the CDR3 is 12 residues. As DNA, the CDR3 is TGTGCCAGCAGTTCCCAACAAGGGACCCAGTACTTC. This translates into CASSSQQGTQYF.

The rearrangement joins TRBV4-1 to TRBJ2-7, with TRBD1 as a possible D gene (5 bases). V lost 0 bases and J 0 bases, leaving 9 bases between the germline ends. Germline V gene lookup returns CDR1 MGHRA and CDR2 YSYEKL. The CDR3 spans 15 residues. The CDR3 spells CASSQDPGNSYEQYF. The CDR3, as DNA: TGCGCCAGCAGCCAAGATCCAGGGAACTCCTACGAGCAGTACTTC.

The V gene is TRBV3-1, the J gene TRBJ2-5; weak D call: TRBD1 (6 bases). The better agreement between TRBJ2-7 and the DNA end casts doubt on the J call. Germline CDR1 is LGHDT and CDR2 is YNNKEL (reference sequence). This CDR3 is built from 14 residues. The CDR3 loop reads CASSQPGARYEQYF. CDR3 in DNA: TGTGCCAGCAGCCAACCAGGGGCGAGGTACGAGCAGTACTTC.

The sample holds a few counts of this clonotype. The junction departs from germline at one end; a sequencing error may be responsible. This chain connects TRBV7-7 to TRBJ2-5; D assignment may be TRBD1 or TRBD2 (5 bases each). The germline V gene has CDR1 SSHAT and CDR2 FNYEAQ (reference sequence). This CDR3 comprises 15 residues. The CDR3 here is CASSLRRGAWETQYF. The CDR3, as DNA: TGTGCTAGCAGCTTAAGGCGAGGGGCTTGGGAGACCCAGTACTTC.

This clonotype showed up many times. The CDR3 DNA sequence: TGCAGTGCTCGCTCGGGACTAGCGGGGGTCTTGTGGGAGACCCAGTACTTC. Its translation is CSARSGLAGVLWETQYF. V gene TRBV20-1 combines with J gene TRBJ2-5; 14 bases agree with TRBD2. Germline values: CDR1 DFQATT, CDR2 SNEGSKA (reference sequence). The CDR3 runs 17 residues. The junction had 13 bases not matched to a gene; V was cut back by 5 bases and J by 5 bases.

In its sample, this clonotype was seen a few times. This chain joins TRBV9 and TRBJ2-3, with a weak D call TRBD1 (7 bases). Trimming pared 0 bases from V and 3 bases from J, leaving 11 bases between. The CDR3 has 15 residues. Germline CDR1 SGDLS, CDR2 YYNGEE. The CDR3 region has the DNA TGTGCCAGCAGCGTAGCACAGGGGAGGACAGATACGCAGTATTTT. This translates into CASSVAQGRTDTQYF.

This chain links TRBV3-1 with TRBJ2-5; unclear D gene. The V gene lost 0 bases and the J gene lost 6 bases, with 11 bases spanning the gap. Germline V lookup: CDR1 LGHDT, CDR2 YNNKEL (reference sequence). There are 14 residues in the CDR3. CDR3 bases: TGTGCCAGCAGCCAAGACCTAGTTGGAAAGACCCAGTACTTC. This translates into CASSQDLVGKTQYF.

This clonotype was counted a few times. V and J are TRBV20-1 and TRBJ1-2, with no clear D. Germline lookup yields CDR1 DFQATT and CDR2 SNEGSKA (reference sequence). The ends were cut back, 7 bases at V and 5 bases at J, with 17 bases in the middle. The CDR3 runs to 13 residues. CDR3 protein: CSVRLLEGYGYTF. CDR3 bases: TGCAGTGTACGACTCTTAGAAGGGTATGGCTACACCTTC.

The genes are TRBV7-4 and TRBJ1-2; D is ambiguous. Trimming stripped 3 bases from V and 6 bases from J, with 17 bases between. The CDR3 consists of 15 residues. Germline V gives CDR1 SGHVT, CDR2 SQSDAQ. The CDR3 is CASSFRPLPRDGYTF. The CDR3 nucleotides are TGTGCCAGCAGCTTCCGGCCCCTCCCGCGTGATGGCTACACCTTC.

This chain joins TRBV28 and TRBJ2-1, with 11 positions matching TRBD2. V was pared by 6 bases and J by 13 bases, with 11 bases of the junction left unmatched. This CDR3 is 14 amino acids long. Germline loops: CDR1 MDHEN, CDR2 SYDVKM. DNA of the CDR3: TGTGCCAGCAGCCCAACTAGCGGGGGCCTGAGTCAGTTCTTC. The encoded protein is CASSPTSGGLSQFF.

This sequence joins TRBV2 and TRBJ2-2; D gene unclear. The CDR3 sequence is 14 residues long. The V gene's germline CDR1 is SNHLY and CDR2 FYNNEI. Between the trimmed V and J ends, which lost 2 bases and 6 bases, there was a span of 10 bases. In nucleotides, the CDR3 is TGTGCCAGCAGTGAACTAGTCCAGGCCGGGGAGCTGTTTTTT. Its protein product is CASSELVQAGELFF.

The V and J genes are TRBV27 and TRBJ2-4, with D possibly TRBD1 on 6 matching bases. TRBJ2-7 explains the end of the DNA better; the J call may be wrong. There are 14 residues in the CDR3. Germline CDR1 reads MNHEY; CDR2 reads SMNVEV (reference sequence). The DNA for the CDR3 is TGTGCCAGCAGTTTAAACAGGGCGACCTACGAGCAGTACTTC. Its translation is CASSLNRATYEQYF.

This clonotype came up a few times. CDR3 in amino acids: CASSSDRVTDTQYF. The CDR3 DNA reads TGCGCCAGCAGCTCCGACAGGGTAACAGATACGCAGTATTTT. This chain uses TRBV5-1 with TRBJ2-3, with 7 bases lining up with TRBD1. The junction had 4 bases not matched to a gene; V was cut back by 3 bases and J by 3 bases. CDR1 is SGHRS, CDR2 YFSETQ, per germline. The length of the CDR3 is 14 residues. The full variable domain, completed using reference TRBV5-1 and TRBJ2-3, is KAGVTQTPRYLIKTRGQQVTLSCSPISGHRSVSWYQQTPGQGLQFLFEYFSETQRNKGNFPGRFSGRQFSNSRSEMNVSTLELGDSALYLCASSSDRVTDTQYFGPGTRLTVL.

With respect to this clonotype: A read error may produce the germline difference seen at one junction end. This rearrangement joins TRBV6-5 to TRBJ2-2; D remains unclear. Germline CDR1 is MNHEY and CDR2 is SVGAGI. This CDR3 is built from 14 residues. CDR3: CASSYSGIGGELFF. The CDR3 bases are TGCGCCAGCAGTTACTCCGGAATTGGCGGGGAGCTGTTTTTT.

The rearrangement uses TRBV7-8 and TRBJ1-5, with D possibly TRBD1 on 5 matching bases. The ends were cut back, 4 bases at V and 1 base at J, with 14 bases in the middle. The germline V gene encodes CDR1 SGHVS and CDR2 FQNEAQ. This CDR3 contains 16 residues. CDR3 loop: CASSSGRQMSNQPQHF. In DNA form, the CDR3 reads TGTGCCAGCAGCTCAGGGCGACAGATGAGCAATCAGCCCCAGCATTTT.

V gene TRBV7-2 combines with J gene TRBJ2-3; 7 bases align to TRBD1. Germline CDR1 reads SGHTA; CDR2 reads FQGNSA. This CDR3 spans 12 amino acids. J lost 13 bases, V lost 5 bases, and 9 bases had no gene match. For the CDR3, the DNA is TGTGCCAGCAGCCGATCCGGGACAGCAAAGTATTTT. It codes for CASSRSGTAKYF. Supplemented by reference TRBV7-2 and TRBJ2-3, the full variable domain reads GAGVSQSPSNKVTEKGKDVELRCDPISGHTALYWYRQSLGQGLEFLIYFQGNSAPDKSGLPSDRFSAERTGGSVSTLTIQRTQQEDSAVYLCASSRSGTAKYFGPGTRLTVL.

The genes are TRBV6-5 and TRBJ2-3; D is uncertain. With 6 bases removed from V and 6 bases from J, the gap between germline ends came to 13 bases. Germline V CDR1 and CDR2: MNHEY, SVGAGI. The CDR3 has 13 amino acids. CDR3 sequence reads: CASSPFLGDTQYF. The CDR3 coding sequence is TGTGCCAGCAGCCCGTTTTTAGGGGATACGCAGTATTTT.

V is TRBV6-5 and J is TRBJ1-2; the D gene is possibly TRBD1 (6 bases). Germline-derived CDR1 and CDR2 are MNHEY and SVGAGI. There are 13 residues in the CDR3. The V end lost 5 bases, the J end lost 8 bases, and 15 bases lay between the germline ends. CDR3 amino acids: CASSITGSKGYTF. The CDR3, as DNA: TGTGCCAGCAGTATTACAGGGAGTAAGGGCTACACCTTC.

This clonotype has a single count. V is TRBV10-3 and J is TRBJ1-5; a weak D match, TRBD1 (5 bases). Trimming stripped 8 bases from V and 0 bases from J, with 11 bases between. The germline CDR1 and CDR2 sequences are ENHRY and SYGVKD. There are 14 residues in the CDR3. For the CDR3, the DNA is TGTGCCATCGGGGGAGGTGATAGCAATCAGCCCCAGCATTTT. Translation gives CAIGGGDSNQPQHF.

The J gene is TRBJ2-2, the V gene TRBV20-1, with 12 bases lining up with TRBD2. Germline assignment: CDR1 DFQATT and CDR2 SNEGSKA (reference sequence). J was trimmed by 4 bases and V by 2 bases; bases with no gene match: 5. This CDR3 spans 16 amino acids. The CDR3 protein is CSARLAGGPFTGELFF. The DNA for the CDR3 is TGCAGTGCTAGACTAGCGGGGGGGCCTTTCACCGGGGAGCTGTTTTTT.

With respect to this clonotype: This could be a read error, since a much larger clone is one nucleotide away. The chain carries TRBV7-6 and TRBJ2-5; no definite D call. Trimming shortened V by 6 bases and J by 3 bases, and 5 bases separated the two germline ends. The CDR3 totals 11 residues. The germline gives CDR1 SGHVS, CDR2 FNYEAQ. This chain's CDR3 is CASRHEETQYF. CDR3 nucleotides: TGTGCCAGCAGACACGAAGAGACCCAGTACTTC. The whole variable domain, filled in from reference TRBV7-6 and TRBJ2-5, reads GAGVSQSPRYKVTKRGQDVALRCDPISGHVSLYWYRQALGQGPEFLTYFNYEAQQDKSGLPNDRFSAERPEGSISTLTIQRTEQRDSAMYRCASRHEETQYFGPGTRLLVL.

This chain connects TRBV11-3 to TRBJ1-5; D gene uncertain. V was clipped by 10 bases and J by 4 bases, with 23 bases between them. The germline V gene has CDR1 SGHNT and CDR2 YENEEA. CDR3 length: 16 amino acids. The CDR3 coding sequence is TGTGCCATCCGAGTCGCTTCTCAACCCCAAAATCAGCCCCAGCATTTT. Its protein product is CAIRVASQPQNQPQHF.